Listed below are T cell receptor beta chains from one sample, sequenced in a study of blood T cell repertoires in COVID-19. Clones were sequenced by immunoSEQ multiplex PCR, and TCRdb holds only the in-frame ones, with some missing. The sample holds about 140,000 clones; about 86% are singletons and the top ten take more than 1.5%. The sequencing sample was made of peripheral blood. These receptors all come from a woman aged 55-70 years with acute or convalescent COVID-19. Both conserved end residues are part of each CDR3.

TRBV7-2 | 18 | CASSLWGGAGPSNYGYTF
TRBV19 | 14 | CASSISDIYNEQFF
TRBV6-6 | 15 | CASQRLAGGTDTQYF
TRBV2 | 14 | CASRGGTKRETQYF
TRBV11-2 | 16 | CASSSPRGSGANVLTF
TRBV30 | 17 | CAWSVRVALSSYNEQFF
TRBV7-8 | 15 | CASSLGSYSNQPQHF
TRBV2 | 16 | CASSEGLAGSRETQYF
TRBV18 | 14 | CASSPTRGDYEQYF
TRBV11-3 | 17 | CASSLYRGGQSQEKLFF
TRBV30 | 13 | CAWSSRVAGEAFF
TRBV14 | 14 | CASSQRTSGVTQYF
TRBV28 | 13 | CASSLSQGTEAFF
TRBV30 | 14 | CAWTLWGVNTEAFF
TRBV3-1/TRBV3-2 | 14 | CASSQEEGARGYTF
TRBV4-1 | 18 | CASSQDKTSGGLSYEQYF
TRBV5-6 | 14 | CASSLGWRDYEQYF
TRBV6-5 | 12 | CASAQVLGEQFF
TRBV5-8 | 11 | CASSSHIGYTF
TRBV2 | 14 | CASTGGDSQVTQYF
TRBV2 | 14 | CASRRTGERFEAFF
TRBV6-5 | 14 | CASSYQGWDTEAFF
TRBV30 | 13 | CAWGRGASYEQYF
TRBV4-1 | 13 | CASSGGNYNGYTF
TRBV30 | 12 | CAWSVQAAEQYF
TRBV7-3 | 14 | CASSSGILSGGYTF
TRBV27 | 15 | CASSFGGWHTGELFF
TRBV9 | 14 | CASSVGTGGPEQYF
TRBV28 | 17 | CASSLPPPPGGNEKLFF
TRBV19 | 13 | CASSAQNNYGYTF
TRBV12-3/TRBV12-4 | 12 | CASVRGNSPLHF
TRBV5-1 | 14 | CASSPGQRADTQYF
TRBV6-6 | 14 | CASSYQGFQETQYF
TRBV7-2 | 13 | CASSTLGGTEQYF
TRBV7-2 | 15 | CASSLAGQGIHGYTF
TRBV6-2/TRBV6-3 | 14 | CASSVLATNEKLFF
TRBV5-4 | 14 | CASSLGQGSYEQYF
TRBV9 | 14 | CASSYGGAGNTIYF
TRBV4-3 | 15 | CASSSLDRGIYGYTF
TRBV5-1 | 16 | CASSLGGNPSTDTQYF
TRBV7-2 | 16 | CASSPRLAGGNGELFF
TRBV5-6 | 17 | CASSQERRGRNTGELFF
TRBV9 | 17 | CASSPRRMTSGPDTQYF
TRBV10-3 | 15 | CAIIQAGGSGNTIYF
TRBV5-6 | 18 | CASSPGLAGMPYSNEQFF
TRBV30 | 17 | CAWSVPLGQTNSYEQYF
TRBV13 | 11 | CASSSDYGYTF
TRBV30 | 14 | CAWSVRGSGNTIYF